This T cell receptor beta chain was captured in a study of T cell repertoires in cytomegalovirus infection. TCRdb re-called the reads through MiXCR, storing one row per CDR3 protein. The sample has approximately 550,000 distinct CDR3 sequences, 16% seen once; the top ten hold roughly 25%. The CDR3 has 15 residues. Germline CDR1 reads SGHVS; CDR2 reads FNYEAQ. V shed 5 bases and J shed 6 bases, with 17 bases lying between them. This clonotype has ten or more counts. Its target is unknown. The study, taken as a whole, reports: Cumulative public TCR beta family frequency identified carriers of CMV plus the relevant HLA. Across the ex vivo response, the dominant clonotypes were HLA-C-restricted CMV-specific TCR beta clonotypes.

The receptor was isolated from a human donor in good health (CMV status not recorded). Some clones in this sample may be carry-over from other donors' samples. The rearrangement links TRBV7-6 to TRBJ1-3; D gene unclear. Sequenced: CD8+ T cells from PBMCs. The CDR3 here is CASSLEMGTKNTIYF. The CDR3, as DNA: TGTGCCAGCAGCCTAGAGATGGGAACGAAAAACACCATATATTTT.